The present T cell receptor (beta chain) was sequenced within a study of blood T cell repertoires in COVID-19. Study-level information: PBMCs, B-cell-depleted T cells, or T cells provided the cDNA or gDNA that made up the material.

Per the authors' pipeline: From reference gene primer amplification, estimates of nucleated cell counts were derived. Produced via immunoSEQ multiplex PCR; TCRdb's table is partial and in-frame only. V, J and clone size derive from that table, while D and trimming were established from the DNA sequence. The data hold under 200,000 clones, with around nine tenths observed a single time. The germline gives CDR1 MDHEN, CDR2 SYDVKM. The CDR3 runs to 12 residues. V lost 8 bases and J lost 8, with 13 bases in between. The source of this sequence is a man between 65 and 80 years old with acute or convalescent COVID-19. The genes are TRBV28 and TRBJ2-1; a weak D match, TRBD1 (5 bases). The material sequenced was peripheral blood. The CDR3 DNA follows: TGTGCCAGCTGGGGCTCAGGCTATGAGCAGTTCTTC. Its translation: CASWGSGYEQFF.